This T cell receptor beta chain was documented in a study of CD8+ T cells in alopecia areata. Treatment meaning: oral pan-JAK inhibitor, 5-10 mg twice daily. This CDR3 contains 14 residues. The ends lost 2 bases at V and 4 bases at J; junction bases unmatched: 5. The germline V gene has CDR1 GTSNPN and CDR2 SVGIG (reference sequence). Study results and caveats: While patients received tofacitinib, many expanded lesional clones remained present in scalp and blood. For baseline CD8+ expansion, any link to response stays uncertain with one nonresponder. Both scalp clonality and the expanded CD8+ clones among the top 100 showed a significant decrease with tofacitinib.

In regard to this clone: The antigen remains unidentified.

Extracted RNA was reverse transcribed into cDNA, the sequencing template. The assay was immunoSEQ multiplex PCR, and TCRdb's table has in-frame clones only and misses some. Among roughly 120,000 clones listed, 58% were seen once. The receptor comes from a human donor with alopecia areata. Specimen: CD8+ T cells sorted from blood, collected at week 4, from a patient treated with tofacitinib. This sequence joins TRBV30 and TRBJ2-3, with TRBD2 identical over 8 bases. The CDR3 sequence: CAWSLGLGPDTQYF. The DNA for the CDR3 is TGTGCCTGGAGTCTGGGACTAGGGCCAGATACGCAGTATTTT.